This T cell receptor (beta chain) was captured in a study of Ad26.COV2.S vaccination and SARS-CoV-2 variants. About the research overall: Donor was one of the participants in the Ad26.COV2.S arm of the COV1001 trial. Administration of Ad26.COV2.S was intramuscular, either once or twice 56 days apart.

Indicated treatment: 15 to 20 received Ad26.COV2.S at low or high dose, single or two shots; about 5 received placebo; per-sample allocation not given. Specimen acquisition occurred on day 63 following the initial vaccine or placebo injection. V was trimmed by 5 bases and J by 4 bases, leaving 13 bases between them. The CDR3 totals 14 residues. Germline V gene data show CDR1 as SGHTA and CDR2 as FQGTGA. Libraries were prepared by immunoSEQ multiplex PCR; TCRdb keeps only in-frame clonotypes and omits some of them. The data show under 400,000 clones, with around 86% seen just once and roughly 3.6% held by the top ten.

The rearrangement joins TRBV7-3 to TRBJ2-3; the D is unclear. The source is a person aged 18-60 years who received the Ad26.COV2.S COVID-19 vaccine or a placebo. The source was peripheral blood, collected in a trial of Ad26.COV2.S vaccine versus placebo. The CDR3 sequence is CASSTEDNPDTQYF. The CDR3 bases are TGTGCCAGCAGCACCGAAGACAACCCAGATACGCAGTATTTT.